This T cell receptor (beta chain) was identified during a study of cytomegalovirus exposure and HLA in healthy donors (dated by TCRdb to 2015 to 2018). About the investigation overall: According to an earlier analysis of 550 to 700 of the donors, about 190 million T cells yielded some 120 million unique TCR beta sequences and about 300 Gb of sequence data. The study combined high-throughput TCR immunosequencing, statistical association of individual TCRs with disease status, and machine learning to predict cytomegalovirus infection status. Rather than using new phenotypic data, the later analysis identified candidate immune exposures from TCR beta sequences and from how often those sequences occurred across donors. The study aimed to test whether signatures of past pathogen exposure could be identified by cataloging public T cell receptors. The genetic ancestry cluster associated with self-reported Caucasian donors included over 65% of the 398 genotyped donors. An earlier analysis of fewer than 750 of the donors used high-throughput TCR beta sequencing to judge whether each TCR beta V gene segment behaved as functional or pseudogenic. Along with the approximately 620-subject first cohort, a separate validation cohort of over a hundred different subjects was used. Typing coverage varied by locus: roughly 620-640 donors for A, B, C, DRB1 and DQB1; around 560 for DQA1; 600 to 610 for DPA1; 400 to 480 for DPB1. Both class I and class II loci were covered by HLA typing, at four-digit resolution. A later analysis re-analyzed previously published TCR beta repertoires from roughly 600 donors and added high-resolution HLA genotyping to study TCR occurrence patterns. Across around 400 genotyped donors of the cohort, an average of about 220,000 unique TCR beta nucleotide sequences per donor were sequenced, and approximately 17% of those sequences were non-productive. Around 330 gigabases of sequencing data and approximately 92 million unique TCR sequences made up an early release that covered 500 to 700 HLA-typed donors. The study used immunosequencing to profile the T cell repertoires of under 700 subjects and linked those repertoires to cytomegalovirus serostatus. Every repertoire in the discovery cohort had been generated on one and the same sequencing platform. A later genetic analysis used genome-wide SNP genotypes for about 65% of the 666 donors, treating that subset as a discovery cohort. Donor age, sex, ethnicity and CMV serostatus were collected together with the repertoire data. Because of strong linkage in the cohort, 5 or 6 DR-DQ haplotypes were treated as single units for association and clustering. What the study reported, not specific to this receptor: An earlier analysis of around 500 of the donors showed that most TCR beta V segments appeared in productive rearrangements either about 87% or about 30% of the time, which broadly matched IMGT annotations. In vitro tests confirmed that three of the cytomegalovirus-associated TCR beta chains recognize cytomegalovirus antigens. Because counts were too low, about 17 rarely observed V segments, including chromosome 9 orphons, were excluded from the earlier analysis of 587 of the donors. A cluster of highly shared sequence variants was judged likely to be a technical artifact of the sequencing pipeline. A later genetic analysis associated a missense DCLRE1C variant with V-gene and J-gene trimming of TCR beta chains, and an independent cohort replicated the association. The authors suggested that the approach could potentially be extended to other disease states and immunological phenotypes. Because the 87-base-pair reads could not distinguish some IMGT-functional V segments, including TRBV6-2 and TRBV6-3, those segments were excluded. In this cohort, only TCR beta chains were sequenced, and detectable features were limited by the absence of alpha or paired-chain data. Roughly uniform sequencing depth across donors was assumed in presence/absence analyses, although this assumption may not hold. The study gave a list of under 200 TCR beta chains associated with cytomegalovirus. According to a later genetic analysis, donors in an Asian-associated ancestry cluster had fewer N-insertions in productive TCRs than the roughly 670-donor mean. A further reported finding was that TCR beta sequences accurately predicted the HLA-A and HLA-B alleles for most subjects in the first cohort. The classifier was reported to diagnose cytomegalovirus status with high specificity and sensitivity in both the original and validation cohorts. Most CMV-associated TCR beta chains appeared to be HLA-restricted in a later analysis, and the HLA associations seemed to be driven largely by CMV exposure. When HLA alleles, especially DR and DQ, strongly co-occurred, attributing TCR associations to individual alleles was difficult. In a later analysis, around 17,000 TCR beta sequences were associated with specific HLA alleles at a false discovery rate of 0.05. Because HLA typing was unavailable for some donors at each locus, only the typed subset was used in association tests. Several of the top co-occurrence clusters appeared to be linked to parvovirus B19, influenza, CMV and Epstein-Barr virus, according to a later analysis. The only immune exposure information available for the cohort was CMV serostatus. In a later analysis, TCR association rates were found to vary across HLA loci, with the most associated TCRs seen for DRB1 alleles and the fewest for HLA-C alleles. Across donors, most TCR sequences were observed very rarely, whereas some public TCRs were present in many individuals. In a later analysis, HLA-associated TCR beta chains showed more clonal expansion and lower generation probabilities than non-associated chains that were equally common. Linkage disequilibrium might explain the correlated functional status among segregating V segments, but an unknown experimental factor could not be ruled out.

The library was prepared using the immunoSEQ multiplex PCR assay. The multiplex PCR relied on a mix of 60 forward primers for TCR Vbeta segments and 13 reverse primers for TCR Jbeta segments. The CDR3 region of rearranged TCR beta genes was amplified from genomic DNA with a multiplex PCR assay. On the Illumina HiSeq System, the amplified TCR beta libraries were sequenced as 87-base-pair reads. The source study handled its data this way. In a later analysis, about 80 million unique TCR beta chains were counted across the 650 to 700 repertoires, and roughly 11 million of these chains were shared by at least two donors. A nearest-neighbor algorithm error-corrected the raw reads and collapsed the reads into unique sequences, merging closely related sequences to remove PCR and sequencing errors. Alignment of CDR3 sequences to IMGT reference sequences was used to assign V, D and J gene segments. For a sequence to be retained, a match of at least six nucleotides was required to both a V gene segment and a J gene segment. A rearrangement counted as productive if the CDR3 had no stop codons and remained in frame with V and J, and every other rearrangement counted as non-productive. CDR3 was defined according to IMGT convention as the region running from the second conserved V-encoded cysteine to the conserved J-encoded phenylalanine. The earlier analysis of 450 to 750 of the donors excluded any sequence lacking an unambiguous match to a single V gene segment. In an earlier analysis of approximately 560 of the donors, a V segment was called functional when productive rearrangements were above 56.7%, and segregating when the standard deviation between donors exceeded 5%. A statistical classification framework was built for diagnosing cytomegalovirus status from the catalog of TCR beta chain sequences. V and J gene assignment, in a later analysis, came from comparing TCR nucleotide sequences with IMGT/GENE-DB human TR gene sequences. Using the TCRdist pipeline, a later analysis assigned CDR3 sequences along with most-parsimonious VDJ recombination scenarios. In a later analysis, each TCR beta chain was defined by its CDR3 amino acid sequence together with its V-gene family, and reads lacking a unique V-gene family were excluded. As a way to deal with suspected cross-contamination and a sequencing artifact, a later analysis dropped 500 to 700 nucleotide sequences that were highly shared and had low generation probability. For each public chain, a later analysis derived a clonal expansion index from normalized ranks of inferred template counts within each repertoire. In a later analysis, generation probabilities were computed with a VDJ recombination model fitted to out-of-frame rearrangements, and the resulting probabilities were checked against IGoR. In a later analysis, hypergeometric tests were used to score TCR-TCR, TCR-HLA and TCR-CMV co-occurrence, with a repertoire-size bias correction applied to TCR pairs. In a later analysis, false discovery rates were estimated by permuting HLA or CMV assignments 20 times. In a later analysis, co-occurring TCRs were grouped with DBSCAN, and TCRdist sequence similarity was added when clustering was performed within HLA-allele-positive subsets. Co-occurrence clustering excluded repertoires with fewer than 30,000 or more than 120,000 public chains, plus five with anomalous nucleotide sharing. Sourced from immuneACCESS, this table was stored by TCRdb with only in-frame sequences that have V and J called. A share of the clones is absent; for the studies checked, an unresolved V gene accounts for under half, and the remainder has no known explanation. V, J and clone size are those of that table, while D and trimming were read from the DNA. The sample table lists around 100,000 clones, around 66% of them with a count of one. Jointly, the top ten make up 3% to 4% of the sample.

In regard to this clone: Its cognate antigen has yet to be identified. No base quality information exists; no much larger clone differs at one position.

The CDR3 sequence holds 14 residues, the cysteine and phenylalanine included. Solely the CDR3 DNA is kept, with 42 bases framed from the first base. The germline V gene supplies CDR1 SGHVS and CDR2 FQNEAQ. V lost 5 bases and J lost 3 bases; the stretch between them is 11 bases long. The cohort consisted of fewer than 700 healthy bone marrow donors. At the time of sampling, all cohort members were nominally healthy, though unrecorded immune exposures were likely present. The donor tested CMV seronegative, placing the donor among the 350 to 400 seronegative members of the cohort. Each donor provided a peripheral blood sample, and peripheral blood mononuclear cells were used for TCR beta sequencing. The Qiagen DNeasy Blood Extraction Kit was used to extract genomic DNA from the blood cell samples.

The sequenced sample consisted of PBMCs. This chain joins TRBV7-8 to TRBJ2-1; a tentative D match to TRBD1 spans 5 bases. This receptor was obtained from a woman aged 45-65 years in good health and CMV-seronegative. This receptor carries the CDR3 CASSPTENYNEQFF. Read as DNA, the sequence is TGTGCCAGCAGCCCGACAGAGAACTACAATGAGCAGTTCTTC.